This T cell receptor beta chain was recovered during a study of cytomegalovirus exposure and HLA in healthy donors. Germline assignment: CDR1 ENHRY and CDR2 SYGVKD. This CDR3 spans 16 amino acids. V was cut by 6 bases and J by 0 bases, with 14 bases left in between. Use of 60 Vbeta and 13 Jbeta primers characterized the PCR. Here immunoSEQ multiplex PCR was the method, and the copy in TCRdb shows in-frame clones only, minus some. Of around 150,000 clones in the sample, roughly 80% were seen once. Sequencing was performed on PBMCs. The chain employs TRBV10-3 and TRBJ1-4; no definite D call. This clonotype was obtained from a woman between 35 and 50 years old in good health and CMV-seropositive. The CDR3 protein is CAISPAFGATNEKLFF. In nucleotides, the CDR3 is TGTGCCATCAGCCCCGCCTTCGGAGCAACTAATGAAAAACTGTTTTTT.